This TCR beta chain was retrieved from a study of identical twins. In germline, CDR1 is SGHKS, CDR2 YYEKEE (reference sequence). This CDR3 is 16 amino acids long. The cDNA had a unique molecular identifier and a template-switch universal primer site. Each CDR3 protein gets one entry after TCRdb re-called the 5' RACE reads with MiXCR. Of more than 1.5 million distinct CDR3 sequences in the sample, about 32% were seen once. The origin of this receptor is a newborn girl in good health. The sequencing input was cord blood. The chain has TRBV5-5 and TRBJ2-1; 12 nucleotides line up with TRBD1. The DNA end lines up better with TRBJ2-7; the J call may be wrong. In DNA form, the CDR3 reads TGTGCCAGCAGCTCCCATCCCGGGACAGGGGGCGATGAGCAGTACTTC. This codes for CASSSHPGTGGDEQYF.